The 21 T cell receptor beta chains presented below share a single source sample, sequenced in a study of blood T cells in healthy people across ages. A second PCR, run for 7 to 11 cycles, used a sample-barcoded 5' primer plus a J-beta primer mix. TCRdb re-called the 5' RACE reads through MiXCR, storing one row per CDR3 protein. The data show around 1.5 million distinct CDR3 sequences, with 30% to 40% seen just once and about 10% held by the top ten. Sequencing was done on a sample of blood. The receptor set was obtained from a woman in her thirties in good health.

This clonotype was counted many times. CDR3 amino acids: CSVKGDTSFHEQFF. The DNA of the CDR3 is TGCAGCGTTAAAGGGGATACTAGCTTCCATGAGCAGTTCTTC. The chain has TRBV29-1 and TRBJ2-1, with D maybe TRBD2 (6 bases). V shed 5 bases and J shed 8 bases, with 19 bases lying between them. CDR3 length: 14 amino acids. CDR1 SQVTM and CDR2 ANQGSEA come from the germline V gene.

Only a few counts were recorded for this clonotype. V gene TRBV6-1 combines with J gene TRBJ2-1, with D possibly TRBD2 on 5 matching bases. Trimming shortened V by 0 bases and J by 4 bases, and 10 bases separated the two germline ends. In germline, CDR1 is MNHNS, CDR2 SASEGT. The CDR3 has 15 amino acids. CDR3: CASSEAQLGYNEQFF. The CDR3 nucleotides read TGTGCCAGCAGTGAAGCCCAACTAGGTTACAATGAGCAGTTCTTC.

Points on this clonotype: The junction differs from germline at one of its ends, possibly a read error. This chain connects TRBV5-1 to TRBJ2-7, with 9 bases matching TRBD2. The germline gives CDR1 SGHRS, CDR2 YFSETQ. The CDR3 is 15 residues long. CDR3 in DNA: TGCGCCAGCAGCTTGGGGACTAGCGCCCTCTACGAGCGGTACTTC. Protein sequence: CASSLGTSALYERYF. Full variable domain (outside the CDR3, taken from reference TRBV5-1 and TRBJ2-7): KAGVTQTPRYLIKTRGQQVTLSCSPISGHRSVSWYQQTPGQGLQFLFEYFSETQRNKGNFPGRFSGRQFSNSRSEMNVSTLELGDSALYLCASSLGTSALYERYFGPGTRLTVT.

Comment on this clonotype: A much larger clone differs by one base, so this may be a read error. The V call is TRBV29-1, the J call TRBJ2-3; D might be TRBD2 (5 bases). The V gene's germline CDR1 is SQVTM and CDR2 ANQGSEA. Trimming removed 7 bases from V and 5 bases from J, with 19 bases in between. The CDR3 loop spans 14 amino acids. In DNA form, the CDR3 reads TGCAGCGGGAGGTGGTTTTCTGCGAAAGATACGCAGTATTTT. Protein sequence: CSGRWFSAKDTQYF.

The CDR3 region has the DNA TGTGCCAGCAGTTGGGACAGGGACGAGCAGTACTTC. Translated: CASSWDRDEQYF. This chain connects TRBV6-2 or TRBV6-3 to TRBJ2-5; TRBD1 matches at 9 bases. The J call may be wrong; the DNA end is better matched by TRBJ2-7. CDR1 is MNHEY, CDR2 SVGEGT, per germline. This CDR3 is built from 12 residues.

This CDR3 is CSARVQRRGAGELFF. The CDR3 DNA sequence: TGCAGTGCTAGAGTTCAGCGGAGGGGCGCCGGGGAGCTGTTTTTT. The V and J genes are TRBV20-1 and TRBJ2-2; maybe TRBD2 (6 bases). With 1 base removed from V and 6 bases from J, the gap between germline ends came to 15 bases. CDR3 length equals 15 residues. Germline V gives CDR1 DFQATT, CDR2 SNEGSKA (reference sequence).

The chain employs TRBV12-5 and TRBJ2-7; maybe TRBD1 (6 bases). This CDR3 is 15 amino acids long. CDR1 and CDR2 (germline): LGHNT, FRNRAP. V was trimmed by 4 bases and J by 3 bases, leaving 16 bases between them. The CDR3 spells CASGWGPREGYEQYF. CDR3 nucleotides: TGTGCTAGTGGTTGGGGGCCTCGAGAGGGCTACGAGCAGTACTTC. Complete variable domain (other parts from reference TRBV12-5 and TRBJ2-7): DARVTQTPRHKVTEMGQEVTMRCQPILGHNTVFWYRQTMMQGLELLAYFRNRAPLDDSGMPKDRFSAEMPDATLATLKIQPSEPRDSAVYFCASGWGPREGYEQYFGPGTRLTVT.

This sequence joins TRBV3-1 and TRBJ2-3; TRBD2 matches at 9 bases. The CDR3 loop spans 16 amino acids. Trimming at V came to 2 bases and at J to 8 bases, leaving 11 bases not matched to a gene. Germline V gene data show CDR1 as LGHDT and CDR2 as YNNKEL (reference sequence). CDR3 sequence: CASSQIPGSGRITQYF. The CDR3 nucleotides read TGTGCCAGCAGCCAAATCCCGGGTAGCGGGAGAATTACGCAGTATTTT.

As regards this clonotype: The final CDR3 position lacks the conserved phenylalanine or tryptophan, pointing to a likely read error. This chain uses TRBV28 with TRBJ1-2; a possible D gene is TRBD1 (5 bases). Germline lookup yields CDR1 MDHEN and CDR2 SYDVKM. CDR3 length: 13 amino acids. Trimming removed 6 bases at V and 7 bases at J, with 15 bases between. The CDR3 sequence is CASRAAGFRGYTV. CDR3 DNA sequence: TGTGCCAGCAGGGCGGCAGGGTTCCGTGGCTACACCGTC.

The chain couples TRBV27 to TRBJ2-1; D is undetermined. Germline loops: CDR1 MNHEY, CDR2 SMNVEV (reference sequence). The CDR3 runs 14 residues. V was shortened by 1 base and J by 7 bases, with 11 bases between the two germline ends. In DNA, the CDR3 is TGTGCCAGCAGTTTATTTGCCCCCCCAAATGAGCAGTTCTTC. It translates to CASSLFAPPNEQFF.

The sample holds a few counts of this clonotype. The gene calls are TRBV6-1 and TRBJ2-1; D remains ambiguous. Germline V CDR1 and CDR2: MNHNS, SASEGT. The CDR3 runs 12 residues. Trimming left V 7 bases short and J 12 bases short, with 16 bases between. The CDR3: CASTKYPGGQFF. In DNA form, the CDR3 reads TGTGCCAGCACCAAATACCCGGGTGGGCAGTTCTTC.

The CDR3 loop reads CASSQDWRPQAGGPCPRGPDTQYF. The CDR3 region has the DNA TGTGCCAGCAGCCAAGATTGGAGGCCCCAAGCGGGAGGGCCTTGTCCTCGGGGACCAGATACGCAGTATTTT. The chain carries TRBV4-2 and TRBJ2-3; 10 nucleotides agree with TRBD2. CDR3 length: 24 residues. Germline CDR1 is LGHNA and CDR2 is YNFKEQ. V trimming: 0 bases; J trimming: 4 bases; junction bases outside the gene matches: 28.

With regard to this clonotype: A junction boundary mismatches the germline segment, possibly from a read error. The chain employs TRBV5-6 and TRBJ2-1; D not certain. Germline-derived CDR1 and CDR2 are SGHDT and YYEEEE. This CDR3 spans 12 amino acids. As DNA, the CDR3 is TGTGCCAGCAGCCAGGACGACAATGGGCAGTTCTTC. As protein: CASSQDDNGQFF.

The rearrangement uses TRBV30 and TRBJ2-5; 8 bases agree with TRBD2. CDR1 is GTSNPN and CDR2 is SVGIG in the germline V gene (reference sequence). V trimming: 0 bases; J trimming: 11 bases; junction bases outside the gene matches: 8. CDR3 length: 13 amino acids. The CDR3 sequence: CAWSVGGGWEQYF. As DNA, the CDR3 is TGTGCCTGGAGTGTAGGCGGGGGGTGGGAGCAGTACTTC.

This chain uses TRBV20-1 with TRBJ2-1, with TRBD2 matching over 8 bases. Germline trimming cut 3 bases from V and 4 bases from J; bases unmatched to any gene: 5. Per the germline V gene, CDR1 is DFQATT and CDR2 is SNEGSKA (reference sequence). CDR3 size: 14 residues. The CDR3 spells CSARGLVGYNEQFF. The CDR3 bases are TGCAGTGCTAGGGGACTAGTGGGTTACAATGAGCAGTTCTTC.

This clonotype was observed a few times. J is TRBJ1-2 and V is TRBV30; unclear D gene. This CDR3 contains 13 residues. The V end lost 4 bases, the J end lost 2 bases, and 11 bases lay between the germline ends. From germline, CDR1 is GTSNPN and CDR2 SVGIG (reference sequence). CDR3 sequence (DNA): TGTGCCTGGACTCCGCAAGGGAACTATGGCTACACCTTC. Its translation is CAWTPQGNYGYTF.

This clonotype was counted only a few times. The V call is TRBV7-9, the J call TRBJ1-2; 7 nucleotides align to TRBD1. The germline V gene encodes CDR1 SEHNR and CDR2 FQNEAQ (reference sequence). J was trimmed by 4 bases and V by 3 bases; bases with no gene match: 11. The CDR3 extends over 16 amino acids. The DNA of the CDR3 is TGTGCCAGCAGCTTCGGTAGCCCGGGACAGCTCTATGGCTACACCTTC. As protein: CASSFGSPGQLYGYTF.

This clonotype was observed a few times. One end of the junction fails to match germline, which may point to a read error. V is TRBV6-5 and J is TRBJ2-2; 9 nucleotides agree with TRBD1. The length of the CDR3 is 14 residues. Germline loops: CDR1 MNHEY, CDR2 SVGAGI. The CDR3, as DNA: TGTGCCGGCAGCGGGGACAGGGCACCCGGGGAGCTGTTTTTT. This gives the protein CAGSGDRAPGELFF.

V gene TRBV24-1 combines with J gene TRBJ1-5, with D possibly TRBD1 on 6 matching bases. Germline CDR1 is KGHDR and CDR2 is SFDVKD. V lost 5 bases and J lost 4, with 11 bases in between. The CDR3 spans 14 residues. CDR3 loop: CATSALQGNQPQHF. The CDR3 coding sequence is TGTGCCACCAGTGCACTACAGGGAAATCAGCCCCAGCATTTT.

The J gene is TRBJ1-2, the V gene TRBV7-9; D unclear. The CDR3 runs to 14 residues. V was clipped by 7 bases and J by 3 bases, with 15 bases between them. CDR1 is SEHNR, CDR2 FQNEAQ, per germline (reference sequence). CDR3 loop: CASTPGGPHYGYTF. In nucleotides, the CDR3 is TGTGCCAGCACTCCGGGAGGGCCCCACTATGGCTACACCTTC.

Only a few counts were recorded for this clonotype. This chain links TRBV10-3 with TRBJ2-2; D gene ambiguous. Germline CDR1 ENHRY, CDR2 SYGVKD. V was cut by 7 bases and J by 1 base, with 7 bases left in between. The CDR3 length is 13 residues. The CDR3: CAIKAENTGELFF. The CDR3 DNA is TGTGCCATCAAGGCAGAGAACACCGGGGAGCTGTTTTTT.